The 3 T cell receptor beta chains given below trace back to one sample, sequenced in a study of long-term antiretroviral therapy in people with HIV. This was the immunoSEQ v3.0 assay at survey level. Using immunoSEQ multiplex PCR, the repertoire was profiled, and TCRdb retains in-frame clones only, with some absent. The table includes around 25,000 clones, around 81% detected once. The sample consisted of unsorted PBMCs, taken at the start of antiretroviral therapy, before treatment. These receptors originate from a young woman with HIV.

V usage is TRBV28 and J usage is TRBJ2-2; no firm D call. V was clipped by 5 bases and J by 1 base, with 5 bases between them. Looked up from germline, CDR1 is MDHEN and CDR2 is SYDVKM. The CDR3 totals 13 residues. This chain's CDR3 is CASSTLNTGELFF. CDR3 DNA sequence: TGTGCCAGCAGTACCCTGAACACCGGGGAGCTGTTTTTT.

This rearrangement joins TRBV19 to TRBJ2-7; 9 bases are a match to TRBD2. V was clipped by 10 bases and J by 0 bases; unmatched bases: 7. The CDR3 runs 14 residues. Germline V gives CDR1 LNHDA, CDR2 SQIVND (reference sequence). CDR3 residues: CATSLAGASYEQYF. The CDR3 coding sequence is TGTGCCACCTCTTTAGCGGGAGCCTCCTACGAGCAGTACTTC.

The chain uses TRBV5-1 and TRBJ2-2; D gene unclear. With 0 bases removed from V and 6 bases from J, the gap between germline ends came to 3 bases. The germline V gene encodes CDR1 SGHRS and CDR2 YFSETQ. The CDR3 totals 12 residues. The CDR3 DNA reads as TGCGCCAGCAGCTTGGGTCCCGGGGAGCTGTTTTTT. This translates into CASSLGPGELFF.